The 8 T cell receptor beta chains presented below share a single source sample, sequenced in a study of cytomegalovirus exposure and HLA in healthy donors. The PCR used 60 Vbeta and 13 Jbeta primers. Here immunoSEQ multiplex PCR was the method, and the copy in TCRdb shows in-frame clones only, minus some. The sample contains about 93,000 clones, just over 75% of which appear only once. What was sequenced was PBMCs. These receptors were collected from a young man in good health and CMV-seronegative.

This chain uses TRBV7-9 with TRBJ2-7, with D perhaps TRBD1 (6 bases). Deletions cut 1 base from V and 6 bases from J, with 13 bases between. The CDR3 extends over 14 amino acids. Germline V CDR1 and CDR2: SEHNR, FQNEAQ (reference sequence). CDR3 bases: TGTGCCAGCAGCTTAGAAACAGGGTTGGTCGAGCAGTACTTC. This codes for CASSLETGLVEQYF.

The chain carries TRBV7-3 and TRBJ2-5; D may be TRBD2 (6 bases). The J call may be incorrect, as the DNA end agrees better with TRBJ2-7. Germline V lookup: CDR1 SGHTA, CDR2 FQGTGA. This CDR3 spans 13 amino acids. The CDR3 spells CASSSFQEGEQYF. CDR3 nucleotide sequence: TGTGCCAGCAGCTCCTTCCAGGAGGGCGAGCAGTACTTC.

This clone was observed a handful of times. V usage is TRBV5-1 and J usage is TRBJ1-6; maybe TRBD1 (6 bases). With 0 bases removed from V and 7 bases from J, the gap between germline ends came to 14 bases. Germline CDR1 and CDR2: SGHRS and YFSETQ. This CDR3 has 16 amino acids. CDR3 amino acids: CASSLAGYTGNSPLHF. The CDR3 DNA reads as TGCGCCAGCAGCTTGGCCGGGTATACAGGGAATTCACCCCTCCACTTT. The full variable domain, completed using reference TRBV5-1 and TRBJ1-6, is KAGVTQTPRYLIKTRGQQVTLSCSPISGHRSVSWYQQTPGQGLQFLFEYFSETQRNKGNFPGRFSGRQFSNSRSEMNVSTLELGDSALYLCASSLAGYTGNSPLHFGNGTRLTVT.

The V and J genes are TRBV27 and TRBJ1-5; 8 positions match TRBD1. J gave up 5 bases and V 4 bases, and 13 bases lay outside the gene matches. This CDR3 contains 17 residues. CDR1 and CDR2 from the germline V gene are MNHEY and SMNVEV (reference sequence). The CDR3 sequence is CASSSRTGGKVDQPQHF. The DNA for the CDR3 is TGTGCCAGCAGTTCGCGTACAGGGGGAAAGGTTGATCAGCCCCAGCATTTT.

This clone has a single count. The DNA of the CDR3 is TGTGCCAGCAGCCCTGACAGGGGAAGGACTGAAGCTTTCTTT. Residues: CASSPDRGRTEAFF. V and J are TRBV9 and TRBJ1-1, with TRBD1 matching over 8 bases. This CDR3 is 14 amino acids long. Trimming took 4 bases from V and 5 from J; bases not matched to a gene: 7. Germline V gene sequence: CDR1 SGDLS, CDR2 YYNGEE.

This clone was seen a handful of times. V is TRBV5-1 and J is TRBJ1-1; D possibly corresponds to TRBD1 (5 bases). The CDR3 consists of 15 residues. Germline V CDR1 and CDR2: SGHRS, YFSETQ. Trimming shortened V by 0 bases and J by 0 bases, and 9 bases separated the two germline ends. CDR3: CASSLEGLLNTEAFF. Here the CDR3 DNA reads TGCGCCAGCAGCTTGGAGGGACTTTTGAACACTGAAGCTTTCTTT.

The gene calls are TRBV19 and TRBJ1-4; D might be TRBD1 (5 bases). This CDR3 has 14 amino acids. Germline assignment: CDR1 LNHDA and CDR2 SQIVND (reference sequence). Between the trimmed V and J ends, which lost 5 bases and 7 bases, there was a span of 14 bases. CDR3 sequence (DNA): TGTGCCAGTAGTGTGATTCGGGGGTCTGAAAAACTGTTTTTT. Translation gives CASSVIRGSEKLFF.

CDR3 in DNA: TGTGCCAGCAGCCCCGGAGGCAAGGGAAACACCATATATTTT. This codes for CASSPGGKGNTIYF. The chain carries TRBV7-9 and TRBJ1-3; D is unresolved. This CDR3 is 14 amino acids long. CDR1 and CDR2 (germline): SEHNR, FQNEAQ (reference sequence). Trimming cost V 5 bases and J 4 bases, with 12 bases left between them.